Included here is one T cell receptor (beta chain) sequence, with context. Germline V gives CDR1 SGDLS, CDR2 YYNGEE. The CDR3 covers 17 residues. V shed 2 bases and J shed 4 bases, with 19 bases lying between them. TCRdb reprocessed the 5' RACE reads via MiXCR and lists one record per CDR3 protein. The table includes 700,000 to 950,000 distinct CDR3 sequences, 12% detected once. The sample is drawn from a study of identical twins. The same data also went into a second study, on yellow fever vaccine responses in identical twins.

The receptor was isolated from a woman aged 18 to 35 in good health. The V call is TRBV9, the J call TRBJ2-1; unclear D gene. Sequencing used PBMCs. The DNA for the CDR3 is TGTGCCAGCAGCGTCGATCCGCGACCTTCAAGGTACAATGAGCAGTTCTTC. As protein: CASSVDPRPSRYNEQFF.